This T cell receptor (beta chain) was profiled in a study of blood T cells in healthy people across ages. The study's findings and limits: Any conclusive comparison of naive versus antigen-experienced cells was prevented by using unsorted PBMCs.

Sample-barcoded 5' priming and a J-beta primer mix drove a second PCR of about 7 to 11 cycles. TCRdb called the 5' RACE reads again in MiXCR, with one record for every CDR3 protein. The repertoire holds about 1 million distinct CDR3 sequences, with around 45% as singletons. A word on this clonotype: Antigen: not known.

CDR3 length equals 16 residues. The germline CDR1 and CDR2 sequences are MDHEN and SYDVKM. V lost 5 bases, J lost 7 bases, and 8 bases stayed unmatched. The chain couples TRBV28 to TRBJ2-1, with 13 bases aligning to TRBD2. What was sequenced was blood. This sequence originates from a woman aged 55-70 years in good health. CDR3 nucleotide sequence: TGTGCCAGCAGTCCATGGACTAGCGGGAGTGCTAATGAGCAGTTCTTC. Its protein product is CASSPWTSGSANEQFF.